Each of the 6 T cell receptor beta chains below was sequenced from the same sample in a study of identical twins. Via MiXCR, TCRdb re-called the 5' RACE reads, giving one row per CDR3 protein. The sample has 220,000 or so distinct CDR3 sequences, 7% seen once. These same data were also listed under a study on yellow fever vaccine responses in identical twins.

Input material: memory (CD45RO+) T cells sorted from blood. All receptors derive from a woman aged 18-29 years in good health.

CDR3 nucleotides: TGTGCCAGCAGCCTACGATCTGGACAACGGGACAGTGGCGGCTCTGGGGCCAACGTCCTGACTTTC. Translation: CASSLRSGQRDSGGSGANVLTF. The gene calls are TRBV13 and TRBJ2-6; TRBD1 matches at 7 bases. CDR3 length: 22 residues. The J segment lost 0 bases and the V segment lost 5 bases, leaving 22 bases of the junction unmatched. Germline lookup yields CDR1 PRHDT and CDR2 FYEKMQ (reference sequence). Combining the CDR3 with reference TRBV13 and TRBJ2-6 gives the whole variable domain AAGVIQSPRHLIKEKRETATLKCYPIPRHDTVYWYQQGPGQDPQFLISFYEKMQSDKGSIPDRFSAQQFSDYHSELNMSSLELGDSALYFCASSLRSGQRDSGGSGANVLTFGAGSRLTVL.

V and J are TRBV7-8 and TRBJ2-2; D call uncertain. CDR1 SGHVS and CDR2 FQNEAQ come from the germline V gene. The CDR3 runs 17 residues. V lost 4 bases and J 5 bases, leaving 20 bases between the germline ends. CDR3 loop: CASSSRINSRKTGELFF. The CDR3 DNA reads TGTGCCAGCAGCTCCAGAATCAACTCCAGGAAAACCGGGGAGCTGTTTTTT.

This chain connects TRBV14 to TRBJ2-3; 9 bases are shared with TRBD1. Germline V gene sequence: CDR1 SGHDN, CDR2 FVKESK. Germline trimming cut 4 bases from V and 3 bases from J; bases unmatched to any gene: 5. The CDR3 has 15 amino acids. CDR3 DNA: TGTGCCAGCAGCCCCTACAGGGGGCGAACAGATACGCAGTATTTT. Its protein is CASSPYRGRTDTQYF.

The rearrangement links TRBV10-3 to TRBJ2-1; 14 bases align to TRBD2. The germline V gene has CDR1 ENHRY and CDR2 SYGVKD. CDR3 length: 18 amino acids. The V gene end was trimmed by 6 bases and the J gene end by 6 bases; junction bases not matched to a gene: 13. DNA for the CDR3: TGTGCCATCAGGACGACTAGCGGGAGGGCCAAAGACGTCAATGAGCAGTTCTTC. It is translated as CAIRTTSGRAKDVNEQFF.

The chain carries TRBV5-1 and TRBJ2-5; D is unresolved. CDR3 size: 13 residues. CDR1 and CDR2 (germline): SGHRS, YFSETQ. Trimming shortened V by 4 bases and J by 2 bases, and 9 bases separated the two germline ends. The DNA for the CDR3 is TGCGCCAGCAGCAGATCTAGTCAAGAGACCCAGTACTTC. Amino acid sequence: CASSRSSQETQYF.

In its sample, this clonotype was seen many times. The chain joins TRBV7-8 to TRBJ2-7, with a weak D call TRBD2 (6 bases). There are 14 residues in the CDR3. V lost 5 bases, J lost 0 bases, and 11 bases lay in between. CDR1 and CDR2 (germline): SGHVS, FQNEAQ. For the CDR3, the DNA is TGTGCCAGCAGCGCCCACGGGGGCTCCTACGAGCAGTACTTC. Encoded protein: CASSAHGGSYEQYF.